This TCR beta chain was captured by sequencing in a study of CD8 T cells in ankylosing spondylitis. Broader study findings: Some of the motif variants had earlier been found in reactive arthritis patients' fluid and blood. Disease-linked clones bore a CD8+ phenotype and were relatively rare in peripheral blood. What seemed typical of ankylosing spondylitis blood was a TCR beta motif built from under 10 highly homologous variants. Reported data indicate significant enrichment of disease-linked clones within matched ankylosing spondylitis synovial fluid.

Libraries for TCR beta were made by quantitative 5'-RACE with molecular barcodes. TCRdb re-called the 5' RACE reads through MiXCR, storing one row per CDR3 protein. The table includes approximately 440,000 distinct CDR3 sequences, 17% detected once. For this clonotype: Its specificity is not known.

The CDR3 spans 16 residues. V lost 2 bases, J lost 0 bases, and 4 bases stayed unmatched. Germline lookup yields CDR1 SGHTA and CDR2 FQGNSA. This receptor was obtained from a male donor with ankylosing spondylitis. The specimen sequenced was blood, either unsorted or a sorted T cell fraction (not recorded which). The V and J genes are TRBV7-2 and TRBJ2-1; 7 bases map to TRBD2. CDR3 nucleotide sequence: TGTGCCAGCAGCTTACGGGACTACGTCTCCTACAATGAGCAGTTCTTC. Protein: CASSLRDYVSYNEQFF.